This paragraph covers one T cell receptor beta chain sequence. Per the germline V gene, CDR1 is MRHNA and CDR2 is SNTAGT. Germline trimming cut 3 bases from V and 3 bases from J; bases unmatched to any gene: 4. CDR3 length equals 14 residues. The isolated RNA, all of it, was reverse transcribed, so expressed TCRB transcripts were what got sequenced. This table comes from immunoSEQ multiplex PCR, and its TCRdb copy is limited to in-frame clones, with some not included. The table shows nearly 250,000 clones, with 13% to 15% occurring only once. The sample originates from a study of beta chain features in type 1 diabetes.

Sequencing input: naive CD4+ T cells from blood. This clonotype originated in a woman aged 40 to 50 in good health. The V and J genes are TRBV6-4 and TRBJ1-2; 7 nucleotides align to TRBD1. The CDR3 DNA reads as TGTGCCAGCAGTGAAGGGACAGACTACTATGGCTACACCTTC. Translating it yields CASSEGTDYYGYTF.